This record looks at one T cell receptor beta chain sequence and its context. Trimming took 7 bases from V and 2 from J; bases not matched to a gene: 5. CDR3 length: 14 residues. The germline V gene has CDR1 MNHEY and CDR2 SVGAGI. These data originate in a study of control samples from healthy donors and cancer patients. Clones were sequenced by immunoSEQ multiplex PCR, and TCRdb holds only the in-frame ones, with some missing. Among about 15,000 clones listed, about 89% were seen once. V and J are TRBV6-5 and TRBJ1-3, with 7 nucleotides matching TRBD1. The TCR was taken from a man between 60 and 75 years old with head and neck cancer. Material for sequencing was PBMCs. CDR3 sequence (DNA): TGTGCCAGCAAACTGACAGGGCCTGGAAACACCATATATTTT. It yields the protein CASKLTGPGNTIYF.